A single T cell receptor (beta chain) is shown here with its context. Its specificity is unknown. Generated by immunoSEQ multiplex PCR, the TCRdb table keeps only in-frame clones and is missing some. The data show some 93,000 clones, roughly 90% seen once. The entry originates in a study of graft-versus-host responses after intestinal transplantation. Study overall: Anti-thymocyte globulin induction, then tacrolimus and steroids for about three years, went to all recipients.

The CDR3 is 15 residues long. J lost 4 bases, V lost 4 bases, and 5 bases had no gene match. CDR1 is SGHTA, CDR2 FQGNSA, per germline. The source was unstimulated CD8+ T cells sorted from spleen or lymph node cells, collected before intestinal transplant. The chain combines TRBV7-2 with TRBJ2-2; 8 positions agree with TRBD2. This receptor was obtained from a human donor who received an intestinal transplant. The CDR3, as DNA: TGTGCCAGCAGCTCAGCGGGAGACCGCACCGGGGAGCTGTTTTTT. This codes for CASSSAGDRTGELFF. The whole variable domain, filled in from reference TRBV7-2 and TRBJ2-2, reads GAGVSQSPSNKVTEKGKDVELRCDPISGHTALYWYRQSLGQGLEFLIYFQGNSAPDKSGLPSDRFSAERTGGSVSTLTIQRTQQEDSAVYLCASSSAGDRTGELFFGEGSRLTVL.